This entry lists 6 T cell receptor beta chains sequenced from one sample in a study of shared clonotypes between healthy human individuals. Positive CCR7 selection of CD45RO-negative cells yielded the naive CD8 cells, and terminally differentiated effector memory CD45RA+ cells were excluded. Generated by immunoSEQ multiplex PCR, the TCRdb table keeps only in-frame clones and is missing some. The table lists roughly 2 million clones, about 95% of them singletons. The material sequenced was naive CD8+ T cells sorted from blood. These TCRs come from a man younger than 35 in good health.

In this sample, this clone turned up once. The chain carries TRBV6-1 and TRBJ2-7; no definite D call. The CDR3 has 14 residues. V was cut by 0 bases and J by 3 bases, with 9 bases left in between. In germline, CDR1 is MNHNS, CDR2 SASEGT. Here the CDR3 reads CASSEALGIYEQYF. CDR3 bases: TGTGCCAGCAGTGAAGCGTTAGGAATCTACGAGCAGTACTTC.

To note about this clone: One junction end disagrees with the germline gene, perhaps due to a read error. This sample also contains other DNA sequences that code for the same CDR3. V is TRBV6-5 and J is TRBJ2-7; weak D call: TRBD2 (5 bases). This CDR3 has 13 residues. CDR1 and CDR2 from the germline V gene are MNHEY and SVGAGI. CDR3 amino acids: CASSYGENVEQYF. The CDR3 DNA is TGTGCCAGTAGTTATGGGGAGAATGTCGAGCAGTACTTC.

The chain has TRBV18 and TRBJ2-1, with a tentative D call TRBD1 (5 bases). The germline CDR1 and CDR2 sequences are KGHSH and LQKENI. CDR3 size: 16 residues. Between the trimmed V and J ends, which lost 2 bases and 0 bases, there was a span of 11 bases. CDR3 loop: CASSPAKQGSYNEQFF. CDR3 DNA sequence: TGTGCCAGCTCACCAGCTAAGCAGGGCTCCTACAATGAGCAGTTCTTC.

J is TRBJ2-7 and V is TRBV28; D is perhaps TRBD1 (6 bases). Germline V lookup: CDR1 MDHEN, CDR2 SYDVKM. V lost 4 bases, J lost 4 bases, and 17 bases lay in between. The CDR3 totals 15 residues. CDR3 sequence: CASSSLKTGPYEQYF. Here the CDR3 DNA reads TGTGCCAGCAGTTCCCTCAAGACAGGTCCTTACGAGCAGTACTTC.

Details on this clone: The sample has other DNA sequences that encode this CDR3 too. The CDR3 DNA reads TGTGCCAGCAGCTTAGAGCTAGCGGGAGGCACAGATACGCAGTATTTT. As protein: CASSLELAGGTDTQYF. This chain joins TRBV7-9 and TRBJ2-3; the match to TRBD2 covers 10 bases. Germline CDR1 is SEHNR and CDR2 is FQNEAQ (reference sequence). V lost 1 base, J lost 1 base, and 2 bases stayed unmatched. This CDR3 region has 16 residues.

The sample holds one count of this clone. CDR3 sequence reads: CASGTQAFF. The CDR3 region has the DNA TGTGCCAGCGGGACACAAGCTTTCTTT. The V gene is TRBV28, the J gene TRBJ1-1; TRBD1 is a possible D gene (6 bases). The V gene's germline CDR1 is MDHEN and CDR2 SYDVKM. This CDR3 spans 9 amino acids. Deletions cut 8 bases from V and 9 bases from J, with 7 bases between.